The 19 T cell receptor beta chains presented below share a single source sample, sequenced in a study of technical replicates of blood from a handful of donors. Clones were read by immunoSEQ multiplex PCR, and TCRdb kept only the in-frame ones, dropping some. Among approximately 70,000 clones listed, roughly 95% were seen once. Material: T cells isolated from PBMCs. These receptors were collected from a human donor in good health.

The V gene is TRBV6-5, the J gene TRBJ2-1, with a possible D match to TRBD2 (6 bases). This CDR3 region has 15 residues. Germline V lookup: CDR1 MNHEY, CDR2 SVGAGI. Trimming stripped 6 bases from V and 2 bases from J, with 14 bases between. Written as DNA, the CDR3 is TGTGCCAGCAGGGGCGGGGTGGGCCCCTACAATGAGCAGTTCTTC. Translating gives CASRGGVGPYNEQFF.

This rearrangement joins TRBV5-4 to TRBJ2-5; TRBD2 agrees at 9 bases. The CDR3 contains 14 residues. Per the germline V gene, CDR1 is SGHNT and CDR2 is YYREEE (reference sequence). J gave up 7 bases and V 4 bases, and 8 bases lay outside the gene matches. CDR3 region: CASSGGGLAPTQYF. The CDR3 nucleotides read TGTGCCAGCAGCGGCGGCGGACTAGCGCCGACCCAGTACTTC.

The chain employs TRBV4-1 and TRBJ2-3; 10 nucleotides align to TRBD1. CDR1 MGHRA and CDR2 YSYEKL come from the germline V gene. The CDR3 extends over 17 amino acids. With V trimmed by 5 bases and J by 4 bases, 12 bases remained unmatched. CDR3 coding DNA: TGCGCCAGCAGCTCCCCCAAACCGGGACAGGGGTCAGATACGCAGTATTTT. Protein: CASSSPKPGQGSDTQYF.

The V and J genes are TRBV11-3 and TRBJ2-7, with TRBD2 identical over 9 bases. This CDR3 has 15 amino acids. Germline V lookup: CDR1 SGHNT, CDR2 YENEEA. Losses at the gene ends were 3 bases for V and 5 bases for J; bases not matched to a gene: 8. The CDR3 sequence: CASSFVAGGANEQYF. The CDR3 region has the DNA TGTGCCAGCAGCTTTGTGGCGGGGGGGGCAAACGAGCAGTACTTC.

The chain joins TRBV27 to TRBJ2-2; a weak D match, TRBD2 (6 bases). Trimming pared 4 bases from V and 7 bases from J, leaving 10 bases between. CDR1 MNHEY and CDR2 SMNVEV come from the germline V gene (reference sequence). This CDR3 spans 13 amino acids. The CDR3 DNA reads as TGTGCCAGCAGTTGGGCGGAGGGCGGGGAGCTGTTTTTT. Encoded protein: CASSWAEGGELFF.

V is TRBV29-1 and J is TRBJ1-2; maybe TRBD1 (6 bases). V was clipped by 4 bases and J by 2 bases, with 17 bases between them. In germline, CDR1 is SQVTM, CDR2 ANQGSEA. This CDR3 contains 15 residues. CDR3 in DNA: TGCAGCGTTGTTACTGGTTTAGGGGGAAACTATGGCTACACCTTC. Its translation: CSVVTGLGGNYGYTF.

The V call is TRBV5-1, the J call TRBJ1-6; TRBD1 is a possible D gene (5 bases). Trimming removed 4 bases at V and 5 bases at J, with 10 bases between. Per the germline V gene, CDR1 is SGHRS and CDR2 is YFSETQ. The CDR3 totals 14 residues. CDR3 sequence reads: CASSDGQNNSPLHF. The CDR3, as DNA: TGCGCCAGCAGCGACGGACAAAATAATTCACCCCTCCACTTT.

The chain links TRBV27 to TRBJ1-2, with 12 positions matching TRBD1. CDR1 and CDR2 from the germline V gene are MNHEY and SMNVEV (reference sequence). Trimming took 3 bases from V and 0 from J; bases not matched to a gene: 2. The CDR3 totals 16 residues. The CDR3: CASSLGQGASNYGYTF. The CDR3 DNA is TGTGCCAGCAGTTTGGGACAGGGGGCTTCTAACTATGGCTACACCTTC.

This rearrangement joins TRBV10-1 to TRBJ1-2, with no clear D. This CDR3 has 13 residues. Trimming stripped 2 bases from V and 2 bases from J, with 6 bases between. Germline CDR1 WNHNN, CDR2 SYGVQD (reference sequence). CDR3 sequence (DNA): TGCGCCAGCAGTGAGAAACGGAACTATGGCTACACCTTC. The encoded protein is CASSEKRNYGYTF.

The chain links TRBV19 to TRBJ2-1, with D perhaps matching TRBD1 (6 bases). Germline assignment: CDR1 LNHDA and CDR2 SQIVND (reference sequence). This CDR3 is 15 amino acids long. Trimming pared 3 bases from V and 4 bases from J, leaving 13 bases between. Here the CDR3 DNA reads TGTGCCAGTAGTATTAGGGGACATCGGTACAATGAGCAGTTCTTC. Translating it yields CASSIRGHRYNEQFF. The variable domain in full, with the rest retrieved from reference TRBV19 and TRBJ2-1, is DGGITQSPKYLFRKEGQNVTLSCEQNLNHDAMYWYRQDPGQGLRLIYYSQIVNDFQKGDIAEGYSVSREKKESFPLTVTSAQKNPTAFYLCASSIRGHRYNEQFFGPGTRLTVL.

The V call is TRBV10-1, the J call TRBJ2-7; D may be TRBD1 (5 bases). Germline V lookup: CDR1 WNHNN, CDR2 SYGVQD (reference sequence). V was cut by 9 bases and J by 6 bases, with 27 bases left in between. The CDR3 spans 16 residues. The CDR3 loop is CARVLGLGPEIIEQYF. In nucleotides, the CDR3 is TGCGCCAGAGTCCTCGGGCTGGGGCCAGAGATTATCGAGCAGTACTTC.

The rearrangement joins TRBV28 to TRBJ2-3, with 7 bases lining up with TRBD2. Per germline, CDR1 MDHEN and CDR2 SYDVKM. Trimming cost V 5 bases and J 2 bases; bases outside gene matches: 7. The CDR3 runs 15 residues. The CDR3 loop reads CASSKAGLFTDTQYF. CDR3 sequence (DNA): TGTGCCAGCAGTAAAGCGGGGCTCTTCACAGATACGCAGTATTTT.

The chain joins TRBV27 to TRBJ1-5; perhaps TRBD1 as D (6 bases). The CDR3 covers 17 residues. Per germline, CDR1 MNHEY and CDR2 SMNVEV (reference sequence). V lost 6 bases and J 6 bases, leaving 24 bases between the germline ends. CDR3 sequence reads: CASRRGRQDGLFQPQHF. CDR3 bases: TGTGCCAGCAGGAGGGGCAGACAGGATGGGCTCTTTCAGCCCCAGCATTTT.

The V call is TRBV5-4, the J call TRBJ1-1, with D perhaps matching TRBD1 (6 bases). This CDR3 has 15 amino acids. Trimming cost V 0 bases and J 0 bases, with 9 bases left between them. Germline loops: CDR1 SGHNT, CDR2 YYREEE (reference sequence). The CDR3 spells CASSLGGHMNTEAFF. CDR3 in DNA: TGTGCCAGCAGCTTGGGGGGACACATGAACACTGAAGCTTTCTTT.

This clone showed up just once. The V and J genes are TRBV5-5 and TRBJ1-2; TRBD1 is a possible D gene (6 bases). The CDR3 sequence is 17 residues long. V lost 2 bases to trimming and J lost 6 bases, with 23 bases between them. Germline CDR1 reads SGHKS; CDR2 reads YYEKEE (reference sequence). The CDR3 DNA is TGTGCCAGCAGCTTACGATTAAACAGGGATCGATCGAATGGCTACACCTTC. Translation gives CASSLRLNRDRSNGYTF.

V usage is TRBV28 and J usage is TRBJ1-6; D unresolved. This CDR3 has 14 amino acids. The V gene lost 3 bases and the J gene lost 5 bases, with 8 bases spanning the gap. CDR1 and CDR2 from the germline V gene are MDHEN and SYDVKM. The CDR3: CASSFESNNSPLHF. DNA for the CDR3: TGTGCCAGCAGTTTCGAGTCGAATAATTCACCCCTCCACTTT.

The chain employs TRBV27 and TRBJ2-7, with a tentative D call TRBD2 (5 bases). The CDR3 spans 15 residues. V shed 8 bases and J shed 5 bases, with 22 bases lying between them. Germline lookup yields CDR1 MNHEY and CDR2 SMNVEV (reference sequence). CDR3 amino acids: CASSALHEGLDEQYF. As DNA, the CDR3 is TGTGCCAGCTCTGCTTTGCATGAGGGTTTGGACGAGCAGTACTTC.

Here the CDR3 DNA reads TGTGCCAGTAGTATAGCGCCGGACTCAAACTACGAGCAGTACTTC. Its translation is CASSIAPDSNYEQYF. The chain carries TRBV19 and TRBJ2-7; D may be TRBD2 (5 bases). Trimming left V 1 base short and J 3 bases short, with 13 bases between. In germline, CDR1 is LNHDA, CDR2 SQIVND (reference sequence). The CDR3 consists of 15 residues.

The chain recombines TRBV27 with TRBJ2-4, with 8 bases that match TRBD2. V shed 4 bases and J 7 bases; nucleotides not matched to a gene: 12. Germline CDR1 is MNHEY and CDR2 is SMNVEV (reference sequence). The CDR3 is 16 amino acids. CDR3 amino acids: CASSSSRGGPWNIQYF. The CDR3 nucleotides read TGTGCCAGCAGTTCAAGTCGCGGGGGGCCTTGGAACATTCAGTACTTC.